This entry concerns a single T cell receptor beta chain. This record comes from a study of response to subunit inactivated influenza vaccine. Deletions cut 7 bases from V and 1 base from J, with 16 bases between. This CDR3 has 15 residues. TCRdb reprocessed the RT-PCR reads with MiXCR, giving one entry per CDR3 protein. The sample yields about 620,000 distinct CDR3 sequences, approximately 11% seen once. These data were also filed under a second study, of T cells expressing NK-cell markers. That work states: As the method of synthesis, 5'RACE template switching with UMIs yielded TCR beta cDNA. Eight donors were sequenced, seven testing HCMV-seropositive and one testing seronegative.

The receptor was derived from a man in his fifties who received an inactivated influenza vaccine. J is TRBJ1-1 and V is TRBV12-3 or TRBV12-4, with unresolved D. Sequences were derived from PBMCs from blood, sampled on the day of vaccination. The CDR3 sequence is CASIQSFRPNTEAFF. The CDR3 bases are TGTGCCAGCATCCAAAGTTTCCGCCCGAACACTGAAGCTTTCTTT.